The sample holds a few counts of the clone carrying this T cell receptor (beta chain). As yet, its antigen is unknown. A universal primer site and UMIs were added as TCR cDNA was made by 5'RACE template switching. One entry per CDR3 protein results from TCRdb running MiXCR on the 5' RACE reads. The sample shows some 240,000 distinct CDR3 sequences, approximately 3% of them seen only once. The data belong to a study of T cells after yellow fever vaccination. Study in general: Libraries from low-cell-number fractions were prepared with the SMART-Seq v4 Ultra Low Input RNA kit.

Study observations and caveats: FACS-sorted repertoires could contain abundant clonotypes contaminating from the bulk population. The booster saw the reappearance of most primary-vaccination clones (about 95% CD4, around 90% CD8).

The receptor's source is a man younger than 35 who received the YFV17D yellow fever vaccine. Sequences were derived from CD4+ T cells sorted from PBMCs, sampled 10 days after the yellow fever booster vaccination.

The CDR3 region is CASSFAGGSGDTQYF. CDR3 DNA: TGTGCCAGCAGCTTTGCCGGGGGCTCCGGGGATACGCAGTATTTT. The chain carries TRBV7-2 and TRBJ2-3, with D possibly called TRBD1 or TRBD2 (6 bases each). V gave up 3 bases and J gave up 6 bases, with 16 bases separating them. CDR1 is SGHTA, CDR2 FQGNSA, per germline. This CDR3 has 15 residues.